This T cell receptor (beta chain) originates from a study of Graves' ophthalmopathy and Graves' hyperthyroidism. General study findings and limits: Separation of ophthalmopathy from stable hyperthyroidism was achieved by a 13-signature model, at approximately 87% sensitivity and approximately 81% specificity.

Amplifying from RNA transcripts, the study obtained TCR beta CDR3 regions. HTBI primers served in a first-round RT-PCR, which a second-round multiplex PCR followed. TCRdb analysed the multiplex PCR reads with MiXCR anew, one entry per CDR3 protein. The repertoire holds roughly 500,000 distinct CDR3 sequences, roughly 14% seen once, with about 9.4% in the top ten. This CDR3 spans 12 amino acids. V lost 3 bases and J 7 bases, leaving 10 bases between the germline ends. Remarks on this clonotype: The antigen is not known.

The chain carries TRBV12-3 or TRBV12-4 and TRBJ2-7; D gene unclear. Sequenced sample: blood. This clonotype was obtained from a young woman with Graves' ophthalmopathy. CDR3 sequence (DNA): TGTGCCAGCAGTTTCGGTACAGCTGAGCAGTACTTC. This codes for CASSFGTAEQYF.